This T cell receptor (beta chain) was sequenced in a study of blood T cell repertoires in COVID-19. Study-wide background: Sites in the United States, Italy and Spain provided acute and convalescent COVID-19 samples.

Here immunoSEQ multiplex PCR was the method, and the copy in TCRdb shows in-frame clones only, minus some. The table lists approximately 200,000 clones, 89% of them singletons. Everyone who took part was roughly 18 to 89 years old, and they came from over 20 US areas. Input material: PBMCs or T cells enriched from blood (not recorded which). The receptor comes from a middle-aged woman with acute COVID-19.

CDR3 DNA: TGTGCCAGCAGCTTTAGGACCGGGACAGGGATGAACGAGCAGTACTTC. Translation gives CASSFRTGTGMNEQYF. The chain links TRBV7-2 to TRBJ2-7; 9 nucleotides line up with TRBD1. V trimming: 3 bases; J trimming: 5 bases; junction bases outside the gene matches: 11. This CDR3 contains 16 residues. Germline assignment: CDR1 SGHTA and CDR2 FQGNSA.